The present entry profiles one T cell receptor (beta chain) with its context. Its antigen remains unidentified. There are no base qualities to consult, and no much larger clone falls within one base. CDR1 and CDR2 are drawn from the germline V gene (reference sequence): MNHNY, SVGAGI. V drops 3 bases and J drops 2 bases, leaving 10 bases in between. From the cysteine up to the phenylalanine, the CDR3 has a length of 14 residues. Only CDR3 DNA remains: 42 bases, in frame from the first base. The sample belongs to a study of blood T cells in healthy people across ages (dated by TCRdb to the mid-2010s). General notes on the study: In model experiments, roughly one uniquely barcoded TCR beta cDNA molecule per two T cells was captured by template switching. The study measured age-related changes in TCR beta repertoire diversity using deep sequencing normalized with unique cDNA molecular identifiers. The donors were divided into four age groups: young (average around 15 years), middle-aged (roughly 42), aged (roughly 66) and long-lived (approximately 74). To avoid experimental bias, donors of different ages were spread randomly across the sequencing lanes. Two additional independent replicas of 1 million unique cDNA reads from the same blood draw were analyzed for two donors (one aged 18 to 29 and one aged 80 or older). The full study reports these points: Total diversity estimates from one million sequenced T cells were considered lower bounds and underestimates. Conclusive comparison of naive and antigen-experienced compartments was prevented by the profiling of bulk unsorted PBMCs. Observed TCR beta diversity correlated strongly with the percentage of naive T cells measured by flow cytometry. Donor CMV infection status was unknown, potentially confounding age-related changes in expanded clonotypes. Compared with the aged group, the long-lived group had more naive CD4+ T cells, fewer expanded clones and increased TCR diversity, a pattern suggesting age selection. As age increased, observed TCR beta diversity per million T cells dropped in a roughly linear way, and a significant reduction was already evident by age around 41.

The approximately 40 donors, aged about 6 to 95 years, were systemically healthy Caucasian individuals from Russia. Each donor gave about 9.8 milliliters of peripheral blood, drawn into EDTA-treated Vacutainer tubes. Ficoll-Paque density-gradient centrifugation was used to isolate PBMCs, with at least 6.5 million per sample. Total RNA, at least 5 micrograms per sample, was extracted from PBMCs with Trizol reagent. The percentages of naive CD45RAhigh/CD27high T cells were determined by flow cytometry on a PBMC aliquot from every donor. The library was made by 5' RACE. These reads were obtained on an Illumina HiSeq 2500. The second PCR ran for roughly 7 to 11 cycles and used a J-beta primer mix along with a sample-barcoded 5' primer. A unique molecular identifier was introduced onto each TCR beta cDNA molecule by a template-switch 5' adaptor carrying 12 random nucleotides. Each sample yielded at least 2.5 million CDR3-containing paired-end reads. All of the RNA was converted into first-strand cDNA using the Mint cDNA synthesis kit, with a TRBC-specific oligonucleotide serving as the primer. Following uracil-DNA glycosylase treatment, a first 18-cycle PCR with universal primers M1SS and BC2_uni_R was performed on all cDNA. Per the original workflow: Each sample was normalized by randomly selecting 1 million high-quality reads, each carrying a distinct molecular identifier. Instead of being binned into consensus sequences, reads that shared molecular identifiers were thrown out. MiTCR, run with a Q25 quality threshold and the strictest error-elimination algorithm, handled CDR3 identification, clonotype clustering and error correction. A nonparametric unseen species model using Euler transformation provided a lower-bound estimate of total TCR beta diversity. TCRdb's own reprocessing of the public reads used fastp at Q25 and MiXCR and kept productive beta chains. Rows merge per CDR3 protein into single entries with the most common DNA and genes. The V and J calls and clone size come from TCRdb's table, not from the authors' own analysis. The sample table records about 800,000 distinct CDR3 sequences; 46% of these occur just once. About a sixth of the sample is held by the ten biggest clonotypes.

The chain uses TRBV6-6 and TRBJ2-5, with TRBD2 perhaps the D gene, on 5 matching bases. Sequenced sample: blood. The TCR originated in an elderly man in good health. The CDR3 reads CASSYPTGQETQYF. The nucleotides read TGTGCCAGCAGTTATCCTACGGGACAAGAGACCCAGTACTTC.